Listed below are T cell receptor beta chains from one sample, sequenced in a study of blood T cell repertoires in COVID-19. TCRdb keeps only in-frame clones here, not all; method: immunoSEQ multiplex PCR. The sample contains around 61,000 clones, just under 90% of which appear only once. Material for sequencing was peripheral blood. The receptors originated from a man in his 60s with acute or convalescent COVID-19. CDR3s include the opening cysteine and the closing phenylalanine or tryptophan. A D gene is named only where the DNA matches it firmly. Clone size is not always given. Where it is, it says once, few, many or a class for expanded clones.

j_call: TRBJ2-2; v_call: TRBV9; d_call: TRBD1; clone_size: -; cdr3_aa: CASSPRGGQGSGELFF; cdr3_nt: TGTGCCAGCAGCCCGAGGGGGGGACAGGGTTCCGGGGAGCTGTTTTTT
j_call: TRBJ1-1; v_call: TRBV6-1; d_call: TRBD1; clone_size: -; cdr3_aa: CASSEAVTGWKTEAFF; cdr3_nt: TGTGCCAGCAGTGAAGCAGTGACAGGGTGGAAGACTGAAGCTTTCTTT
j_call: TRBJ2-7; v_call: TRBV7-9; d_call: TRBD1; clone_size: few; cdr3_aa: CASSIQGSLLHF; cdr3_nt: TGTGCCAGCAGCATACAGGGGAGCCTCCTGCACTTC
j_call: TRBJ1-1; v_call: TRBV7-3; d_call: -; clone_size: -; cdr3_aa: CASSITGSTEAFF; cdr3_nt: TGTGCCAGCAGCATCACAGGGAGCACTGAAGCTTTCTTT
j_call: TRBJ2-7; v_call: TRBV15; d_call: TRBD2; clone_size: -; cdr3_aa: CATSRVLAGSHRYEQYF; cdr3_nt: TGTGCCACCAGCAGAGTTCTAGCGGGGTCCCATCGTTACGAGCAGTACTTC
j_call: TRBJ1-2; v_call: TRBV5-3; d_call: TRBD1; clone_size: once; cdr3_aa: CARSSSTGAGFIYGYTF; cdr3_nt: TGTGCCAGAAGCTCGTCGACAGGGGCCGGGTTTATCTATGGCTACACCTTC
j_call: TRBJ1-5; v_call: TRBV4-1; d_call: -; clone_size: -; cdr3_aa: CASSQDLADYSNQPQHF; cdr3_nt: TGCGCCAGCAGCCAAGATTTAGCAGACTATAGCAATCAGCCCCAGCATTTT
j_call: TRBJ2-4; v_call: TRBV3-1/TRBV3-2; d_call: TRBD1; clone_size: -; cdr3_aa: CASRQGVMAKNIQYF; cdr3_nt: TGTGCCAGCAGACAGGGGGTTATGGCCAAAAACATTCAGTACTTC
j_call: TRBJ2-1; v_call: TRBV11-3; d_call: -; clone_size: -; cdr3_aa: CASSRQGRDEQFF; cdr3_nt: TGTGCCAGCAGCCGACAGGGGAGGGACGAGCAGTTCTTC
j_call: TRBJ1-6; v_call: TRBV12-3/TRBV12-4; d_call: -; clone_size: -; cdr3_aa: CASSLQGNSPLHF; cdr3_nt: TGTGCCAGCAGTTTACAGGGTAATTCACCCCTCCACTTT
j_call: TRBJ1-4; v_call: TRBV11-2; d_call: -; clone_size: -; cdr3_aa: CASSLDTQAREKLFF; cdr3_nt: TGTGCCAGCAGCTTAGATACCCAGGCTCGTGAAAAACTGTTTTTT
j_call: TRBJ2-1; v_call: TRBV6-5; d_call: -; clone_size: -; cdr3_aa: CASSYSRDKNEQFF; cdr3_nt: TGTGCCAGCAGTTACTCCCGAGACAAGAATGAGCAGTTCTTC
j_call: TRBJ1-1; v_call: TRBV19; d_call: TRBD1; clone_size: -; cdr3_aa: CASSIGTGRTEAFF; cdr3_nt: TGTGCCAGTAGTATAGGGACAGGGCGAACTGAAGCTTTCTTT
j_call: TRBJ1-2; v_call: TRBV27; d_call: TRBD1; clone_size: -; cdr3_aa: CASSPDRRGYTF; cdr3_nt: TGTGCCAGCAGTCCGGACAGGAGGGGCTACACCTTC
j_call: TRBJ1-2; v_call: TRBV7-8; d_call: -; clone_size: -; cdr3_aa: CASSLGGQGYTF; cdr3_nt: TGTGCCAGCAGCTTAGGAGGTCAAGGCTACACCTTC
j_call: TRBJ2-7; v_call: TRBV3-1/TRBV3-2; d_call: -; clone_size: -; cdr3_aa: CASSRWQGNEQYF; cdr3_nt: TGTGCCAGCAGCCGATGGCAGGGCAACGAGCAGTACTTC
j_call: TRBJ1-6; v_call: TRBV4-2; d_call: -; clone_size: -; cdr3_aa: CASSQGGPRSPLHF; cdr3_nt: TGTGCCAGCAGCCAAGGCGGGCCCAGATCACCCCTCCACTTT
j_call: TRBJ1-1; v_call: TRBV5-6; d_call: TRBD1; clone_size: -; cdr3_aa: CASRTGTGASGAFF; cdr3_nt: TGTGCCAGCAGGACCGGGACAGGGGCCTCTGGGGCTTTCTTT
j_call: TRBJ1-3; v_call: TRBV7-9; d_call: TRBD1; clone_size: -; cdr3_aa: CASSGQGRIFAIYF; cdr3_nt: TGTGCCAGCAGCGGACAGGGACGAATATTCGCCATATATTTT
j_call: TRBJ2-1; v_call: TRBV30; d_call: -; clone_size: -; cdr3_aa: CAWNGGGDEQFF; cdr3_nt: TGTGCCTGGAACGGGGGAGGCGATGAGCAGTTCTTC
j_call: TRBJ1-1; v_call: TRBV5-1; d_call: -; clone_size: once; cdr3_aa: CASSPRSGINTEAFF; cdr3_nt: TGCGCCAGCAGCCCCCGAAGTGGCATTAACACTGAAGCTTTCTTT
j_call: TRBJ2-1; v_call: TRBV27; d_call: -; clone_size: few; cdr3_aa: CASSLDRNSYNEQFF; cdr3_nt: TGTGCCAGCAGTCTCGACAGAAATTCCTACAATGAGCAGTTCTTC